This T cell receptor (beta chain) was observed in a study of OX40 agonist ivuxolimab in advanced cancers. About the research overall: Partial responses were observed in three patients, of whom one had hepatocellular carcinoma and two had cutaneous melanoma.

CDR3 length equals 11 residues. Per germline, CDR1 SQVTM and CDR2 ANQGSEA. Trimming removed 5 bases from V and 10 bases from J, with 14 bases in between. Produced via immunoSEQ multiplex PCR; TCRdb's table is partial and in-frame only. This sample has approximately 37,000 clones; 65% to 75% occur once, and the top ten carry around 21%. Worth noting for this clone: Antigen: not known.

General study results and limits: Low normalized T-cell clonal expansion was additionally recorded for some nonresponders. Antigen specificity was not determined for the expanded peripheral T cells. Clonal expansion was seen in CD4+ and CD8+ blood T cells by week 6 at 0.1 to 3.0 mg/kg.

Sequenced material: CD4+ or CD8+ T cells sorted from blood, taken in a trial of the OX40 agonist ivuxolimab. This clonotype was sampled from an adult with an advanced solid tumor such as melanoma, head and neck, liver or kidney cancer. V and J are TRBV29-1 and TRBJ1-1; D remains unclear. Here the CDR3 reads CSVIYTAGAFF. The DNA of the CDR3 is TGCAGCGTTATATATACCGCGGGAGCTTTCTTT.